The rows below give T cell receptor beta chains drawn from one sample of a study of T cell responses to AZD1222 COVID-19 vaccine. Profiled with immunoSEQ multiplex PCR; TCRdb holds only in-frame clones, not every one. This table holds some 170,000 clones, around 90% found once. The sequences come from peripheral blood, collected on day 0 of MenACWY control vaccination. The receptors derive from an adult in good health. CDR3s include the opening cysteine and the closing phenylalanine or tryptophan. Fields, in order: V gene, D gene, clone size, J gene, CDR3 protein, CDR3 DNA. The D gene is left open where the match is weak. Size is omitted from some rows. Given values are once, few, many or a class for expanded clones.

TRBV28	.	.	TRBJ1-1	CATRSGTEAFF	TGTGCCACGCGGTCCGGCACTGAAGCTTTCTTT
TRBV7-3	.	once	TRBJ2-2	CASSHTGSELFF	TGTGCCAGCAGCCATACAGGGTCGGAGCTGTTTTTT
TRBV5-1	.	.	TRBJ2-2	CASSLSAGDSGELFF	TGCGCCAGCAGCTTGTCGGCAGGGGATTCCGGGGAGCTGTTTTTT
TRBV9	.	.	TRBJ1-3	CASSQNQAISGNTIYF	TGTGCCAGCAGCCAGAACCAGGCGATCTCTGGAAACACCATATATTTT
TRBV7-9	.	.	TRBJ2-5	CASSLTKETQYF	TGTGCCAGCAGCCTGACCAAAGAGACCCAGTACTTC
TRBV6-2/TRBV6-3	.	.	TRBJ2-1	CASSYSILNNEQFF	TGTGCCAGCAGTTACTCGATTCTTAACAATGAGCAGTTCTTC
TRBV27	TRBD2	.	TRBJ2-5	CASSLRIAGGYETQYF	TGTGCCAGCAGTTTGAGGATAGCGGGAGGGTATGAGACCCAGTACTTC
TRBV10-3	.	few	TRBJ1-1	CATRTDLNTEAFF	TGTGCCACAAGGACAGACTTGAACACTGAAGCTTTCTTT
TRBV11-3	.	.	TRBJ2-5	CASSLDAFARETQYF	TGTGCCAGCAGCTTAGACGCCTTCGCGCGGGAGACCCAGTACTTC
TRBV4-3	.	.	TRBJ1-3	CASSQAGVSGNTIYF	TGCGCCAGCAGCCAAGCCGGGGTCTCTGGAAACACCATATATTTT
TRBV7-9	TRBD2	few	TRBJ2-7	CASKAGLASKQYF	TGTGCCAGCAAAGCTGGACTAGCAAGTAAGCAGTACTTC
TRBV20-1	.	once	TRBJ2-5	CSAGRQETQYF	TGCAGTGCTGGGCGCCAAGAGACCCAGTACTTC
TRBV7-2	TRBD1	.	TRBJ1-2	CASSSSGQGRLVYGYTF	TGTGCCAGCAGCTCCTCAGGACAGGGGCGTCTAGTCTATGGCTACACCTTC
TRBV2	.	few	TRBJ1-4	CASKLQVNEKLFF	TGTGCCAGCAAGTTGCAGGTTAATGAAAAACTGTTTTTT
TRBV5-3	.	.	TRBJ2-3	CARSLVGRFTQYF	TGTGCCAGAAGCTTGGTGGGCCGTTTTACGCAGTATTTT
TRBV6-5	.	.	TRBJ2-2	CASSRIASGELFF	TGTGCCAGCAGTCGGATCGCATCCGGGGAGCTGTTTTTT
TRBV21-1	.	.	TRBJ2-1	CASSKGVRFYNEQFF	TGTGCCAGCAGCAAGGGGGTCCGATTTTACAATGAGCAGTTCTTC
TRBV5-6	.	.	TRBJ1-2	CASQDGRGGYTF	TGTGCCAGCCAAGACGGGCGCGGCGGCTACACCTTC
TRBV20-1	.	.	TRBJ2-2	CSASRRANTGELFF	TGCAGTGCTAGTCGCCGGGCGAACACCGGGGAGCTGTTTTTT
TRBV6-1	.	.	TRBJ1-6	CASSDIGPLHF	TGTGCCAGCAGTGATATTGGACCCCTCCACTTT
TRBV3-1/TRBV3-2	.	.	TRBJ1-3	CASSQDRRGGNTIYF	TGTGCCAGCAGCCAAGATAGAAGGGGTGGAAACACCATATATTTT
TRBV7-2	.	.	TRBJ2-7	CASSLGGAGASYEQYF	TGTGCCAGCAGCTTAGGGGGGGCGGGAGCCTCCTACGAGCAGTACTTC
TRBV11-1	TRBD2	once	TRBJ2-1	CASSFRREGGEQFF	TGTGCCAGCAGCTTTCGGCGGGAGGGCGGTGAGCAGTTCTTC
TRBV6-5	.	.	TRBJ1-1	CASSYSNREAFF	TGTGCCAGCAGTTACTCGAACAGGGAAGCTTTCTTT
TRBV5-8	TRBD1	.	TRBJ2-7	CASSSMTGSYEQYF	TGTGCCAGCAGCTCGATGACAGGGTCCTACGAGCAGTACTTC
TRBV9	.	.	TRBJ2-1	CASSVVSASSYNEQFF	TGTGCCAGCAGCGTAGTAAGCGCAAGCTCCTACAATGAGCAGTTCTTC
TRBV5-1	.	.	TRBJ1-1	CASQQDLNTEAFF	TGCGCCAGTCAACAGGACCTGAACACTGAAGCTTTCTTT
TRBV6-1	.	.	TRBJ1-4	CASSSTGGEEKLFF	TGTGCCAGCAGTTCAACGGGGGGAGAGGAAAAACTGTTTTTT
TRBV18	.	.	TRBJ2-1	CASSPRTGTEQFF	TGTGCCAGCTCACCCCGGACGGGGACCGAGCAGTTCTTC
TRBV6-5	.	.	TRBJ1-1	CASSAASNTEAFF	TGTGCCAGCAGCGCCGCATCGAACACTGAAGCTTTCTTT
TRBV9	.	.	TRBJ2-2	CASSPRTDTGELFF	TGTGCCAGCAGCCCCCGGACGGACACCGGGGAGCTGTTTTTT
TRBV4-2	.	.	TRBJ2-7	CASSQDLAPSYEQYF	TGTGCCAGCAGCCAAGATCTCGCGCCGTCCTACGAGCAGTACTTC
TRBV6-5	.	.	TRBJ2-2	CASSLGTAITGELFF	TGTGCCAGCAGTCTCGGGACGGCTATCACCGGGGAGCTGTTTTTT
TRBV21-1	.	.	TRBJ1-5	CASSQGRGNQPQHF	TGTGCCAGCAGTCAGGGGAGAGGCAATCAGCCCCAGCATTTT
TRBV4-2	TRBD2	.	TRBJ2-2	CASSQDERTSEAGELFF	TGTGCCAGCAGCCAAGATGAGAGGACTAGCGAAGCCGGGGAGCTGTTTTTT
TRBV18	.	once	TRBJ1-1	CASSPRRESTEAFF	TGTGCCAGCTCACCACGACGGGAGAGCACTGAAGCTTTCTTT
TRBV19	TRBD1	.	TRBJ2-7	CASSTTGDYEQYF	TGTGCCAGTAGTACCACAGGGGACTACGAGCAGTACTTC
TRBV27	.	.	TRBJ2-1	CASSLGIYNEQFF	TGTGCCAGCAGTTTAGGTATTTACAATGAGCAGTTCTTC
TRBV7-3	TRBD2	.	TRBJ2-1	CASSLTSGRAGNEQFF	TGTGCCAGCAGCTTAACTAGCGGGAGGGCCGGGAATGAGCAGTTCTTC
TRBV28	TRBD1	once	TRBJ1-4	CASSPRQGASEKLFF	TGTGCCAGCAGTCCAAGACAGGGGGCGAGTGAAAAACTGTTTTTT
TRBV9	.	.	TRBJ2-3	CASSGTRSSTDTQYF	TGTGCCAGCAGCGGTACTAGATCTAGCACAGATACGCAGTATTTT
TRBV5-1	.	.	TRBJ2-3	CASSLGPTTYEGADTQYF	TGCGCCAGCAGCTTGGGCCCCACGACCTACGAGGGAGCCGATACGCAGTATTTT
TRBV27	.	.	TRBJ1-2	CASSLAGYDGYTF	TGTGCCAGCAGTTTAGCAGGGTATGATGGCTACACCTTC
TRBV12-3/TRBV12-4	.	.	TRBJ1-2	CASTDLMGYTF	TGTGCCAGCACGGACCTTATGGGCTACACCTTC
TRBV6-2/TRBV6-3	.	.	TRBJ2-1	CASSRLPSSYNEQFF	TGTGCCAGCAGTAGACTCCCGAGCTCCTACAATGAGCAGTTCTTC
TRBV3-1/TRBV3-2	.	.	TRBJ1-3	CASSHGPATAGNTIYF	TGTGCCAGCAGCCATGGGCCCGCGACTGCTGGAAACACCATATATTTT
TRBV7-2	.	.	TRBJ2-2	CASSLSQQTGELFF	TGTGCCAGCAGCTTAAGCCAGCAAACCGGGGAGCTGTTTTTT
TRBV14	.	.	TRBJ1-2	CASSPARFMGYTF	TGTGCCAGCAGCCCAGCCCGATTTATGGGCTACACCTTC
TRBV29-1	.	.	TRBJ2-1	CSVESGTYNEQFF	TGCAGCGTAGAATCCGGGACATACAATGAGCAGTTCTTC
TRBV28	.	once	TRBJ2-3	CASSLKFGVSTDTQYF	TGTGCCAGCAGCCTTAAATTCGGGGTTAGCACAGATACGCAGTATTTT
TRBV10-1	.	.	TRBJ1-1	CASSRDIRNTEAFF	TGCGCCAGCAGCCGGGACATCAGGAACACTGAAGCTTTCTTT
TRBV18	.	.	TRBJ2-3	CASSPTAATDTQYF	TGTGCCAGCTCACCCACTGCAGCCACAGATACGCAGTATTTT
TRBV12-3/TRBV12-4	.	.	TRBJ1-5	CASVGGASQPQHF	TGTGCCAGCGTGGGGGGGGCCAGCCAGCCCCAGCATTTT